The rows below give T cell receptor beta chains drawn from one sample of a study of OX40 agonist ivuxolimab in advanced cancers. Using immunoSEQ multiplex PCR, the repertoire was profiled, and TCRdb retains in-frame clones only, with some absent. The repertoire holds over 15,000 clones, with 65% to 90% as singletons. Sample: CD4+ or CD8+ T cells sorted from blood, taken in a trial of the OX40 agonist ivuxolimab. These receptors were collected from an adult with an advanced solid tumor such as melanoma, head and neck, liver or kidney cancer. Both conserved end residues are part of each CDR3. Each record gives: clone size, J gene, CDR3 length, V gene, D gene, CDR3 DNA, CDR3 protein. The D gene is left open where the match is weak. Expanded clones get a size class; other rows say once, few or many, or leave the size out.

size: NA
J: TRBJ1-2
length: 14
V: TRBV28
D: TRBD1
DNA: TGTGCCAGCAGTACCTCGGGACAGGTCTATGGCTACACCTTC
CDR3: CASSTSGQVYGYTF

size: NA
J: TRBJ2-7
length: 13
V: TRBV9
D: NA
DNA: TGTGCCAGCAGCGTAGACGTCGGCTACGAGCAGTACTTC
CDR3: CASSVDVGYEQYF

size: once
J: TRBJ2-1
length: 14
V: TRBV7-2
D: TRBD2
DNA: TGTGCCAGCAGCGCGACTAGCGGCTACAATGAGCAGTTCTTC
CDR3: CASSATSGYNEQFF

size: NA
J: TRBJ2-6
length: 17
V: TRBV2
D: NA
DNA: TGTGCCAGCAGTGAATCCCTGTTGCAATCTGGGGCCAACGTCCTGACTTTC
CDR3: CASSESLLQSGANVLTF

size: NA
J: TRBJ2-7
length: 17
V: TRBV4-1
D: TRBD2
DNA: TGCGCCAGCAGCCAACCTAGCGGCCTATATCCATCCTACGAGCAGTACTTC
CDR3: CASSQPSGLYPSYEQYF

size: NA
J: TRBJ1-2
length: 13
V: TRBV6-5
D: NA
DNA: TGTGCCAGCAGTTATGCCGGTTTCGGCGGCTACACCTTC
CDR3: CASSYAGFGGYTF

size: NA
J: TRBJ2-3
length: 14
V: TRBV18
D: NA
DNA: TGTGCCAGCTCCCAGGAAATAGGGACAGATACGCAGTATTTT
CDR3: CASSQEIGTDTQYF

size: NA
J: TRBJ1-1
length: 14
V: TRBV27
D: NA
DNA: TGTGCCAGCAGTCTTAGGGGAACCCACACTGAAGCTTTCTTT
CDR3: CASSLRGTHTEAFF

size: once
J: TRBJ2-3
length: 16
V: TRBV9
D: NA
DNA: TGTGCCAGCAGCCCCTTAGGTAGTGGAGGGACAGATACGCAGTATTTT
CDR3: CASSPLGSGGTDTQYF

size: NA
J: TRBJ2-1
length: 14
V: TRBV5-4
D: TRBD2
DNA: TGTGCCAGTATGACTAGCGGGATTCGGAATGAGCAGTTCTTC
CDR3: CASMTSGIRNEQFF

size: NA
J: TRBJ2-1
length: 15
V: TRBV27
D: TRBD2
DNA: TGTGCCAGCAGTTCTGAGGGACTAGCCTACAATGAGCAGTTCTTC
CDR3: CASSSEGLAYNEQFF

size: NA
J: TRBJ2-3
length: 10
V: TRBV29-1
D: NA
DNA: TGCAGCGCACAGACAGATACGCAGTATTTT
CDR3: CSAQTDTQYF

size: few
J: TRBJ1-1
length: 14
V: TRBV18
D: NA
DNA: TGTGCCAGCTCACCAGGGGTACACAACACTGAAGCTTTCTTT
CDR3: CASSPGVHNTEAFF

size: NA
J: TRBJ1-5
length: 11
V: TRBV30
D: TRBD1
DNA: TGTGCCTGGCAGGGGGGGCCAGCCCAGCATTTT
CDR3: CAWQGGPAQHF